The 10 T cell receptor beta chains listed next were all sequenced from one sample in a study of T cell responses to AZD1222 COVID-19 vaccine. The data were produced by immunoSEQ multiplex PCR, yet TCRdb's version contains in-frame clones alone and is incomplete. The sample gives 140,000 to 150,000 clones, 75% to 95% of which show up once; 2.8% is in the top ten. The sequences come from peripheral blood, collected on day 0 of MenACWY control vaccination. The receptors were sampled from an adult in good health.

CDR3 nucleotide sequence: TGTGCCAGCATGGGGTCAAGTAATGAAAAACTGTTTTTT. Its translation is CASMGSSNEKLFF. This sequence joins TRBV2 and TRBJ1-4; no reliable D call. Trimming took 7 bases from V and 4 from J, leaving 10 bases between them. Per germline, CDR1 SNHLY and CDR2 FYNNEI. The CDR3 contains 13 residues.

This chain uses TRBV4-2 with TRBJ1-1; D gene uncertain. Trimming took 1 base from V and 7 from J, leaving 7 bases between them. The CDR3 loop spans 12 amino acids. CDR1 and CDR2 from the germline V gene are LGHNA and YNFKEQ. DNA for the CDR3: TGTGCCAGCAGCCAAGTACGCCATGAAGCTTTCTTT. Encoded protein: CASSQVRHEAFF.

The rearrangement uses TRBV7-9 and TRBJ2-1; no clear D gene. The CDR3 sequence is 12 residues long. Germline V lookup: CDR1 SEHNR, CDR2 FQNEAQ (reference sequence). V was pared by 5 bases and J by 4 bases, with 6 bases between. The CDR3 loop is CASSRPYNEQFF. CDR3 coding DNA: TGTGCCAGCAGCAGACCGTACAATGAGCAGTTCTTC.

CDR3: CASSRDGTLYEQYF. The CDR3 DNA sequence: TGTGCCAGCAGCCGGGACGGAACTCTCTACGAGCAGTACTTC. The chain couples TRBV2 to TRBJ2-7; D possibly uses TRBD1 or TRBD2 (5 bases each). This CDR3 is 14 amino acids long. Germline lookup yields CDR1 SNHLY and CDR2 FYNNEI. Trimming took 6 bases from V and 3 from J, leaving 15 bases between them.

This chain links TRBV5-4 with TRBJ2-7; no reliable D call. The CDR3 loop spans 16 amino acids. Germline V gene sequence: CDR1 SGHNT, CDR2 YYREEE (reference sequence). The V and J ends lost 4 bases and 0 bases respectively, with 17 bases between them. The CDR3 protein is CASSPDGQRASYEQYF. The CDR3 DNA is TGTGCCAGCAGCCCGGACGGTCAACGAGCCTCCTACGAGCAGTACTTC.

The chain couples TRBV7-9 to TRBJ2-1; TRBD2 matches at 8 bases. Trimming removed 7 bases from V and 6 bases from J; junction bases left unmatched: 11. Germline CDR1 reads SEHNR; CDR2 reads FQNEAQ (reference sequence). This CDR3 region has 15 residues. The DNA for the CDR3 is TGTGCCAGCACCCCGGGGGGGGCGAACAGCAATGAGCAGTTCTTC. It translates to CASTPGGANSNEQFF.

This chain links TRBV6-5 with TRBJ1-3, with TRBD1 matching 7 bases. The V gene end was trimmed by 0 bases and the J gene end by 4 bases; junction bases not matched to a gene: 3. The germline CDR1 and CDR2 sequences are MNHEY and SVGAGI. The CDR3 loop spans 15 amino acids. CDR3 sequence: CASSYSQGKGNTIYF. In DNA form, the CDR3 reads TGTGCCAGCAGTTACTCACAGGGGAAAGGAAACACCATATATTTT.

The V and J genes are TRBV2 and TRBJ1-1; D is uncertain. The CDR3 is made up of 14 amino acids. CDR1 and CDR2 from the germline V gene are SNHLY and FYNNEI. V lost 7 bases and J 0 bases, leaving 12 bases between the germline ends. The CDR3 loop is CASMVEGMNTEAFF. CDR3 DNA: TGTGCCAGCATGGTCGAGGGAATGAACACTGAAGCTTTCTTT.

V is TRBV6-5 and J is TRBJ2-2; the D gene is possibly TRBD1 (5 bases). The CDR3 runs 14 residues. The germline V gene has CDR1 MNHEY and CDR2 SVGAGI. Trimming took 7 bases from V and 0 from J, leaving 9 bases between them. The CDR3 loop reads CASIPGTNTGELFF. The CDR3 nucleotides read TGTGCCAGCATCCCAGGGACGAACACCGGGGAGCTGTTTTTT.

V usage is TRBV5-1 and J usage is TRBJ1-1, with TRBD1 matching 8 bases. V gave up 3 bases and J gave up 2 bases; unmatched junction bases: 3. The CDR3 loop spans 14 amino acids. Per the germline V gene, CDR1 is SGHRS and CDR2 is YFSETQ. Here the CDR3 reads CASSSGQANTEAFF. Here the CDR3 DNA reads TGCGCCAGCAGCTCGGGACAGGCCAACACTGAAGCTTTCTTT.